Listed below are T cell receptor beta chains from one sample, sequenced in a study of a mutant IDH1 vaccine in newly diagnosed glioma. Antigens of these TCRs are unknown. The assay was immunoSEQ multiplex PCR, and TCRdb's table has in-frame clones only and misses some. The data contain tens of thousands of clones, approximately 80% of them singletons. The source was PBMCs, collected from a glioma patient whose treatment included an IDH1 peptide vaccine. The receptors were sampled from a woman between 40 and 55 years old with glioma. Some clones in this sample may be carry-over from other donors' samples. Each CDR3 is given with its conserved first and last residue. The D gene is left open where the match is weak. Clone size is shown for a subset of rows, as once, few, many or a class of expanded clone.

>TRBJ1-5|.|TRBV19|.
TGTGCCAGTAGCGGGCGGTCCGGGTACTATCAGCCCCAGCATTTT
CASSGRSGYYQPQHF
>TRBJ1-1|TRBD1|TRBV10-3|few
TGTGCCATCAGTGAGGACAGGGGGCGGACTGAAGCTTTCTTT
CAISEDRGRTEAFF
>TRBJ1-4|.|TRBV7-3|.
TGTGCCAGCAGCCTTAACAGACCGGAGGGCAATGAAAAACTGTTTTTT
CASSLNRPEGNEKLFF
>TRBJ1-3|.|TRBV6-6|.
TGTGCCAGCAGTTACCGGGGGAGGCCCTCTGGAAACACCATATATTTT
CASSYRGRPSGNTIYF
>TRBJ1-5|.|TRBV2|.
TGTGCCAGCAGTGAAGCAAGGCAGGGCAATCAGCCCCAGCATTTT
CASSEARQGNQPQHF
>TRBJ1-1|.|TRBV30|few
TGTGCCTGGAACTCGGGCTTGAACACTGAAGCTTTCTTT
CAWNSGLNTEAFF
>TRBJ2-6|.|TRBV10-2|.
TGCGCCAGCATGCGTAACAGAAACTCTGGGGCCAACGTCCTGACTTTC
CASMRNRNSGANVLTF
>TRBJ1-5|TRBD1|TRBV7-9|.
TGTGCCAGCAGCCGGGGACAGACTAGCAATCAGCCCCAGCATTTT
CASSRGQTSNQPQHF
>TRBJ1-2|.|TRBV6-4|.
TGTGCCAGCAGTGAGTTTGGATCTGGCTACACCTTC
CASSEFGSGYTF
>TRBJ1-1|.|TRBV27|.
TGTGCCAGCAGCAGACATGAGAACACTGAAGCTTTCTTT
CASSRHENTEAFF
>TRBJ2-5|TRBD1|TRBV9|.
TGTGCCAGCAGCAGTTCAATCTTGGGGACAGGGGAAAGTAAGACCCAGTACTTC
CASSSSILGTGESKTQYF